This entry lists 6 T cell receptor beta chains sequenced from one sample in a study of beta chain features in type 1 diabetes. The study's findings and limits: Moderately but significantly shorter TCRB CDR3s were found in Type 1 diabetes patients in all four CD4+ subsets.

The whole isolated RNA underwent reverse transcription, so sequencing captured expressed TCRB transcripts. Sequencing used immunoSEQ multiplex PCR; TCRdb keeps in-frame clones, though not all of them. The table has some 250,000 clones, roughly 10% seen once. The antigens of these receptors remain unknown. Material for sequencing was naive CD4+ T cells from blood. The receptors here all came from a man aged 25-40 years with type 1 diabetes.

A few counts support this clone. This sequence joins TRBV9 and TRBJ2-3; possibly TRBD2 for D (6 bases). Per germline, CDR1 SGDLS and CDR2 YYNGEE. Trimming removed 0 bases at V and 1 base at J, with 9 bases between. The CDR3 loop spans 15 amino acids. CDR3 protein: CASSVGVAGTDTQYF. Here the CDR3 DNA reads TGTGCCAGCAGCGTAGGGGTAGCGGGCACAGATACGCAGTATTTT. Based on the CDR3 plus reference TRBV9 and TRBJ2-3, the full variable domain is DSGVTQTPKHLITATGQRVTLRCSPRSGDLSVYWYQQSLDQGLQFLIQYYNGEERAKGNILERFSAQQFPDLHSELNLSSLELGDSALYFCASSVGVAGTDTQYFGPGTRLTVL.

V is TRBV18 and J is TRBJ2-1; maybe TRBD2 (5 bases). Germline V gene sequence: CDR1 KGHSH, CDR2 LQKENI. V lost 6 bases and J lost 2, with 17 bases in between. The CDR3 length is 16 residues. The CDR3 sequence is CASSSPRGYPYNEQFF. The CDR3 DNA follows: TGTGCCAGCTCGAGTCCCCGGGGTTACCCCTACAATGAGCAGTTCTTC.

V and J are TRBV29-1 and TRBJ1-4; 9 nucleotides match TRBD1. Germline CDR1 and CDR2: SQVTM and ANQGSEA. CDR3 size: 14 residues. The ends lost 1 base at V and 7 bases at J; junction bases unmatched: 4. Here the CDR3 reads CSVEVGTGSEKLFF. The CDR3 coding sequence is TGCAGCGTTGAAGTTGGGACAGGGAGTGAAAAACTGTTTTTT. Full variable domain (rest looked up from reference TRBV29-1 and TRBJ1-4): SAVISQKPSRDICQRGTSLTIQCQVDSQVTMMFWYRQQPGQSLTLIATANQGSEATYESGFVIDKFPISRPNLTFSTLTVSNMSPEDSSIYLCSVEVGTGSEKLFFGSGTQLSVL.

The gene calls are TRBV30 and TRBJ2-5; possibly TRBD2 for D (6 bases). CDR1 GTSNPN and CDR2 SVGIG come from the germline V gene (reference sequence). This CDR3 comprises 13 residues. The ends were cut back, 1 base at V and 4 bases at J, with 10 bases in the middle. CDR3 in amino acids: CAWSGGLGETQYF. CDR3 DNA: TGTGCCTGGAGTGGGGGACTCGGAGAGACCCAGTACTTC.

The sample holds a few counts of this clone. For the CDR3, the DNA is TGTGCCAGCAGCTTGGACCAGGGGACCTATGGCTACACCTTC. It translates to CASSLDQGTYGYTF. This chain connects TRBV9 to TRBJ1-2; D possibly corresponds to TRBD1 (6 bases). This CDR3 contains 14 residues. V dropped 4 bases and J dropped 4 bases, with 14 bases sitting between them. Germline values: CDR1 SGDLS, CDR2 YYNGEE.

This clone was observed a few times. As DNA, the CDR3 is TGTGCCTGGAGCGCCGGGGGGACCCAGTACTTC. This gives the protein CAWSAGGTQYF. The rearrangement links TRBV30 to TRBJ2-5; TRBD2 is a possible D gene (6 bases). Germline assignment: CDR1 GTSNPN and CDR2 SVGIG (reference sequence). Trimming took 3 bases from V and 7 from J, leaving 9 bases between them. This CDR3 comprises 11 residues.